This section outlines one T cell receptor beta chain sequence together with its context. This clonotype occurred many times. The antigen it binds to is not known. Per-nucleotide qualities are absent, and no much larger clonotype sits a single base away. The data were taken from a study of identical twins (dated by TCRdb to about 2016). Broadly, across the study: The study deep-sequenced TCR alpha and beta repertoires from monozygotic twins, unrelated adults of various ages and cord blood to test whether fetal clonotypes persist. Replicate twin experiments were performed at different times using different library preparation protocols to rule out contamination.

Every donor in the study was a healthy Caucasian. The twin cohort comprised three pairs of female monozygotic twins, all aged roughly 18 to 30 years. CD4+ and CD8+ T cell populations were isolated with positive isolation kits from Invitrogen. The cysteine opens and the phenylalanine closes a CDR3 of 17 amino acids. Just CDR3 DNA is preserved here, 51 bases in frame from base 1. Deletion took 1 base off V and 0 bases off J, with a span of 14 bases between the germline ends. CDR1 and CDR2 are drawn from the germline V gene: MNHEY, SVGAGI. Libraries were made using 5' RACE. Sequencing used an Illumina HiSeq 2000. Template switching added a universal primer binding site, and the final cDNA carried a unique molecular identifier that allowed TCR cDNA molecules to be counted accurately. Specific primers in the conserved constant-segment region were used to synthesize first-strand cDNA for the TCR alpha and beta chains. Each cDNA library was double barcoded, with a SMART-Mk sample barcode plus Illumina barcodes, to control for contamination. Two successive PCR steps introduced TruSeq adapter sequences along with Illumina sample barcodes. Sequencing of the TCR alpha and beta cDNA libraries was done on the Illumina HiSeq platform using custom primers. In the authors' own workflow: Raw reads were processed with MiGEC to extract unique molecular identifiers, and MiXCR was used to determine CDR3 positions. For each individual, recombination models were inferred using an EM algorithm with the repgenHMM and IGoR tools. Shared clonotype analysis was performed with the tcR package in R, normalizing sharing by the product of cloneset sizes. To study raw recombination without the effects of thymic and clonal selection, out-of-frame nonproductive sequences were analyzed. TCRdb took the public reads, trimmed them with fastp at Q25, ran MiXCR for clone calling and kept in-frame beta chains. Entries are consolidated by CDR3 protein sequence, retaining the most common genes and DNA. The V and J calls reflect TCRdb's pipeline rather than the authors' work. For this sample the table gives some 500,000 distinct CDR3 sequences, of which around an eighth were detected only once. The leading ten clones occupy around 0.98% of the sample.

Study-wide findings and limitations: Compared with coincidental sharing between unrelated individuals, an excess of low generation-probability sequences was observed among out-of-frame TCR alpha sequences shared between twins. In monozygotic twins, out-of-frame TCR alpha sharing was systematically underestimated by recombination models, although the models agreed with sharing between unrelated individuals. Fewer insertions were carried by abundant cord blood beta clonotypes; a weaker similar trend was observed in young adult naive repertoires, while no such trend was observed in memory repertoires. A weaker excess of twin sharing was found in beta out-of-frame sequences because the signal-to-noise ratio was lowered by fewer shared sequences. Because the same donors could not be followed over many years, the conclusions depended on cross-sectional statistical analysis. Invariant T cells such as MAIT and iNKT could partly confound zero-insertion analyses, though diverse VJ usage argued against this for most clonotypes.

The same sample was also studied in work on yellow fever vaccine responses in identical twins. As that second paper reports: The authors reported that the T cell response to vaccination in identical twins appeared partly convergent and partly personalized. In the study, vaccine-responding T cell clones were precisely tracked in identical twins.

This receptor chain uses TRBV6-5 and TRBJ2-3; no D gene can be assigned with confidence. The sequence derives from a young woman in good health. The sample consisted of CD4+ T cells sorted from blood. The sequence in DNA is TGTGCCAGCAGTTACTTCAAAGTCCAGACTAGCACAGATACGCAGTATTTT. This is translated as CASSYFKVQTSTDTQYF.